The 26 T cell receptor beta chains reported below all come from one sample, sequenced in a study of T cells in Graves' hyperthyroidism and ophthalmopathy. Using RNA transcripts as the source, TCR beta CDR3 regions were amplified. The HTBI set primed first-round TCR CDR3 RT-PCR. Each CDR3 protein gets one entry after TCRdb re-called the multiplex PCR reads with MiXCR. The sample has 400,000 to 500,000 distinct CDR3 sequences, approximately 13% seen once. Material: blood. Receptor source: a woman under 30 with Graves' hyperthyroidism.

This clonotype occurred many times. The chain combines TRBV27 with TRBJ2-7; a possible D gene is TRBD2 (6 bases). The germline V gene has CDR1 MNHEY and CDR2 SMNVEV (reference sequence). The V and J ends lost 5 bases and 3 bases respectively, with 20 bases between them. The CDR3 is made up of 16 amino acids. The CDR3 sequence: CASSHARGTVLYEQYF. The CDR3 DNA reads TGTGCCAGCAGTCACGCTCGGGGGACTGTCCTCTACGAGCAGTACTTC.

This clonotype was counted a few times. This chain uses TRBV19 with TRBJ2-1, with TRBD1 identical over 7 bases. The CDR3 covers 14 residues. Germline lookup yields CDR1 LNHDA and CDR2 SQIVND (reference sequence). The V segment lost 5 bases and the J segment 7 bases; nucleotides outside the gene matches: 8. CDR3 DNA sequence: TGTGCCAGTAGTGTGCAGGGGGAAGCGAATGAGCAGTTCTTC. This sequence encodes CASSVQGEANEQFF.

This clonotype was seen repeatedly, ten times or more. The chain uses TRBV10-1 and TRBJ2-3; possibly TRBD1 for D (6 bases). This CDR3 is built from 15 residues. Deletions cut 2 bases from V and 0 bases from J, with 9 bases between. Per germline, CDR1 WNHNN and CDR2 SYGVQD (reference sequence). CDR3 coding DNA: TGCGCCAGCAGTGAGAAGCAGGGGAGCACAGATACGCAGTATTTT. Encoded protein: CASSEKQGSTDTQYF.

This clonotype was seen repeatedly, ten times or more. This may stem from a read error, because a much larger clone lies one nucleotide away. J is TRBJ1-1 and V is TRBV7-3; D is undetermined. Germline V lookup: CDR1 SGHTA, CDR2 FQGTGA. The CDR3 length is 13 residues. Trimming left V 5 bases short and J 1 base short, with 8 bases between. The DNA for the CDR3 is TGTGCCAGCAGCCTACAGTGGAACACTGAAGCTTTCTTT. Translation gives CASSLQWNTEAFF. The full variable domain, its missing parts supplied by reference TRBV7-3 and TRBJ1-1, is GAGVSQTPSNKVTEKGKYVELRCDPISGHTALYWYRQSLGQGPEFLIYFQGTGAADDSGLPNDRFFAVRPEGSVSTLKIQRTERGDSAVYLCASSLQWNTEAFFGQGTRLTVV.

This clonotype was detected only a few times. The chain carries TRBV20-1 and TRBJ1-4; D possibly corresponds to TRBD1 (5 bases). The germline V and J ends were trimmed by 0 bases and 4 bases, with 9 bases remaining between them. This CDR3 region has 14 residues. CDR1 is DFQATT, CDR2 SNEGSKA, per germline (reference sequence). CDR3 protein: CSARDHRHNEKLFF. CDR3 nucleotide sequence: TGCAGTGCTAGAGATCACAGGCATAATGAAAAACTGTTTTTT.

This clonotype has ten or more counts. The chain carries TRBV5-1 and TRBJ2-2; 8 nucleotides match TRBD1. CDR1 is SGHRS, CDR2 YFSETQ, per germline. This CDR3 has 15 residues. V trimming: 4 bases; J trimming: 5 bases; junction bases outside the gene matches: 7. This CDR3 reads CASSVGTGGTGELFF. CDR3 sequence (DNA): TGCGCCAGCAGCGTAGGGACAGGCGGGACCGGGGAGCTGTTTTTT.

The J gene is TRBJ1-2, the V gene TRBV4-1; 7 bases map to TRBD1. This CDR3 is built from 15 residues. V dropped 4 bases and J dropped 6; count of bases not matched to a gene: 11. Looked up from germline, CDR1 is MGHRA and CDR2 is YSYEKL. CDR3 protein: CASSLRTGPINGYTF. The CDR3 bases are TGCGCCAGCAGCCTCCGGACAGGCCCTATAAATGGCTACACCTTC.

The genes are TRBV2 and TRBJ2-3; D is undetermined. CDR3 length: 12 amino acids. CDR1 SNHLY and CDR2 FYNNEI come from the germline V gene. The V end lost 7 bases, the J end lost 2 bases, and 7 bases lay between the germline ends. The CDR3 DNA is TGTGCCAGCACCCAAAACACAGATACGCAGTATTTT. It codes for CASTQNTDTQYF.

This clonotype showed up many times. The chain recombines TRBV2 with TRBJ2-2; 9 bases fit TRBD2. With V trimmed by 8 bases and J by 6 bases, 7 bases remained unmatched. There are 14 residues in the CDR3. Per germline, CDR1 SNHLY and CDR2 FYNNEI. The CDR3 is CASSFIAGAGELFF. The CDR3 nucleotides are TGTGCCAGCTCCTTCATAGCGGGAGCCGGGGAGCTGTTTTTT.

The chain recombines TRBV19 with TRBJ1-2; 8 bases map to TRBD1. Germline V gene data show CDR1 as LNHDA and CDR2 as SQIVND (reference sequence). This CDR3 comprises 17 residues. Unmatched junction bases numbered 15, after V lost 7 bases and J lost 2 bases. The CDR3 loop is CASTTFGRGQDNYGYTF. Written as DNA, the CDR3 is TGTGCCAGTACAACATTCGGACGGGGACAGGACAACTATGGCTACACCTTC.

This clonotype has at least ten counts. V is TRBV12-3 or TRBV12-4 and J is TRBJ1-1; no clear D gene. Deletions cut 2 bases from V and 11 bases from J, with 9 bases between. CDR3 length: 11 residues. The CDR3 reads CASSLWGNAFF. CDR3 nucleotide sequence: TGTGCCAGCAGTTTATGGGGTAATGCTTTCTTT.

This clonotype was found many times. This likely comes from a read error, as the CDR3 has no conserved phenylalanine or tryptophan at its end. The rearrangement uses TRBV27 and TRBJ1-1; possibly TRBD1 for D (5 bases). The V gene's germline CDR1 is MNHEY and CDR2 SMNVEV (reference sequence). The V end was cut by 3 bases, the J end by 5 bases, with 13 bases between. CDR3 size: 14 residues. Here the CDR3 DNA reads TGTGCCAGCAGTTTTCGCAGGGTCGGGACTGAAGCTTTCCTT. It yields the protein CASSFRRVGTEAFL.

The chain couples TRBV9 to TRBJ1-2; perhaps TRBD1 as D (6 bases). V lost 0 bases and J 5 bases, leaving 11 bases between the germline ends. Germline CDR1 and CDR2: SGDLS and YYNGEE. The CDR3 loop spans 14 amino acids. The CDR3 nucleotides read TGTGCCAGCAGCGTAGCGCTGGACAGATATGGCTACACCTTC. Translating it yields CASSVALDRYGYTF.

The table lists this clonotype with many counts. V and J are TRBV5-1 and TRBJ2-2; D ambiguous. The CDR3 contains 14 residues. Trimming shortened V by 0 bases and J by 5 bases, and 8 bases separated the two germline ends. CDR1 is SGHRS and CDR2 is YFSETQ in the germline V gene. This chain's CDR3 is CASSLAAATGELFF. CDR3 DNA sequence: TGCGCCAGCAGCTTGGCGGCAGCTACCGGGGAGCTGTTTTTT.

The J gene is TRBJ2-5, the V gene TRBV29-1; 8 bases are a match to TRBD2. Germline V CDR1 and CDR2: SQVTM, ANQGSEA. The CDR3 is 17 residues long. V was pared by 5 bases and J by 2 bases, with 16 bases of the junction left unmatched. The chain's CDR3 is CSVSPPGLVGGQETQYF. CDR3 coding DNA: TGCAGCGTTTCTCCCCCGGGACTAGTTGGAGGGCAAGAGACCCAGTACTTC.

This clonotype has a single count. A much bigger clone sits one base away, suggesting this may be a read error. The chain employs TRBV29-1 and TRBJ1-1; the D is unclear. The V gene lost 7 bases and the J gene lost 3 bases, with 9 bases spanning the gap. The CDR3 loop spans 11 amino acids. CDR1 and CDR2 (germline): SQVTM, ANQGSEA. The CDR3 reads CSACGDTEAFF. The CDR3 nucleotides are TGCAGCGCGTGCGGGGACACTGAAGCTTTCTTT.

In its sample, this clonotype was seen a few times. The V and J genes are TRBV3-1 and TRBJ1-2; D uncertain. There are 13 residues in the CDR3. V lost 1 base and J lost 6, with 9 bases in between. Germline V lookup: CDR1 LGHDT, CDR2 YNNKEL (reference sequence). CDR3 region: CASSQVTRDGYTF. The CDR3 coding sequence is TGTGCCAGCAGCCAAGTTACTAGGGATGGCTACACCTTC.

Many counts were recorded for this clonotype. This rearrangement joins TRBV2 to TRBJ1-6; TRBD1 matches 7 bases. The V gene end was trimmed by 6 bases and the J gene end by 9 bases; junction bases not matched to a gene: 8. Germline V gene lookup returns CDR1 SNHLY and CDR2 FYNNEI. The CDR3 runs 14 residues. In nucleotides, the CDR3 is TGTGCCAGCAGGGTAGCGGGACAGCGTTCACCCCTCCACTTT. Amino acid sequence: CASRVAGQRSPLHF.

This clonotype came up many times. The chain is built from TRBV29-1 and TRBJ2-3, with a weak D call TRBD2 (5 bases). V gave up 4 bases and J gave up 0 bases, with 11 bases separating them. The CDR3 has 14 amino acids. Germline lookup yields CDR1 SQVTM and CDR2 ANQGSEA. The CDR3, as DNA: TGCAGCGTTGTTCCTCAGCGGAGCACAGATACGCAGTATTTT. Translated: CSVVPQRSTDTQYF.

This clonotype was seen at least ten times. V and J are TRBV20-1 and TRBJ1-1; D gene ambiguous. This CDR3 comprises 12 residues. CDR1 DFQATT and CDR2 SNEGSKA come from the germline V gene (reference sequence). V was pared by 3 bases and J by 5 bases, with 10 bases between. The CDR3 sequence is CSARPRSTEAFF. In DNA form, the CDR3 reads TGCAGTGCTAGGCCACGGTCAACTGAAGCTTTCTTT.

Ten or more counts support this clonotype. The chain uses TRBV18 and TRBJ1-2, with 7 bases identical to TRBD1. The trim removed 4 bases at V and 7 bases at J, leaving 9 bases unmatched. The CDR3 totals 14 residues. The germline gives CDR1 KGHSH, CDR2 LQKENI. The CDR3: CASSQRQGLSGYTF. Here the CDR3 DNA reads TGTGCCAGCTCACAAAGACAGGGACTGTCTGGCTACACCTTC.

This clonotype has ten or more counts. The chain is built from TRBV27 and TRBJ1-2; 7 bases fit TRBD1. Per germline, CDR1 MNHEY and CDR2 SMNVEV (reference sequence). J lost 4 bases, V lost 6 bases, and 11 bases had no gene match. The CDR3 is made up of 15 amino acids. The CDR3 loop is CASSTTSGQSYGYTF. CDR3 bases: TGTGCCAGCAGCACAACCTCGGGACAGAGCTATGGCTACACCTTC.

The chain combines TRBV27 with TRBJ2-7; tentative D call: TRBD2 (5 bases). V was cut by 2 bases and J by 3 bases, with 11 bases left in between. The CDR3 consists of 14 residues. Germline assignment: CDR1 MNHEY and CDR2 SMNVEV (reference sequence). For the CDR3, the DNA is TGTGCCAGCAGTTTAGTTCGGGAACACTACGAGCAGTACTTC. It yields the protein CASSLVREHYEQYF.

Only a few counts were recorded for this clonotype. V and J are TRBV6-4 and TRBJ2-2, with 10 bases fitting TRBD2. V lost 4 bases and J lost 3; bases outside the gene matches: 5. Looked up from germline, CDR1 is MRHNA and CDR2 is SNTAGT. This CDR3 region has 16 residues. The CDR3 loop reads CASSALAGSYTGELFF. DNA of the CDR3: TGTGCCAGCAGTGCACTAGCGGGATCCTACACCGGGGAGCTGTTTTTT.

This chain uses TRBV3-1 with TRBJ2-1; tentative D call: TRBD1 (5 bases). Trimming cost V 0 bases and J 5 bases, with 11 bases left between them. The germline V gene encodes CDR1 LGHDT and CDR2 YNNKEL (reference sequence). The CDR3 spans 15 residues. In nucleotides, the CDR3 is TGTGCCAGCAGCCAAGAGCTGGGGCCCAACAATGAGCAGTTCTTC. Amino acids: CASSQELGPNNEQFF.

V and J are TRBV13 and TRBJ2-7; 14 positions agree with TRBD2. The J segment lost 5 bases and the V segment lost 5 bases, leaving 8 bases of the junction unmatched. In germline, CDR1 is PRHDT, CDR2 FYEKMQ (reference sequence). CDR3 size: 16 residues. The CDR3 here is CASSPPGLAGVHEQYF. Here the CDR3 DNA reads TGTGCCAGCAGCCCCCCGGGACTAGCGGGAGTCCACGAGCAGTACTTC.